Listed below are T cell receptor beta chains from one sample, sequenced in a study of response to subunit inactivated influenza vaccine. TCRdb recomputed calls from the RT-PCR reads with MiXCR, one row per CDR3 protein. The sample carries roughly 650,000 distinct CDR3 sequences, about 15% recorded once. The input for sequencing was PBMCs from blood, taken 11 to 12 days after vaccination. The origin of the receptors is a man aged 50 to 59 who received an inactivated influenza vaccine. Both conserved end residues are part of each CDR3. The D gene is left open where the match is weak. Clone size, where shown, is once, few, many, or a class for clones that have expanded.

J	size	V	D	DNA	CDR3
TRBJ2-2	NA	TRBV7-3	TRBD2	TGTGCCAGCAGCCCAGGGACTAGCGGGAGGGCCCGAAGCGGGGAGCTGTTTTTT	CASSPGTSGRARSGELFF
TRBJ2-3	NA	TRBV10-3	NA	TGTGCCATCAGCTCGGGGCCACTCGGGGATACGCAGTATTTT	CAISSGPLGDTQYF
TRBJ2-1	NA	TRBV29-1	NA	TGCAGCGTTGATCCGACTACAAACAATGAGCAGTTCTTC	CSVDPTTNNEQFF
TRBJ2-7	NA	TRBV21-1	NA	TGTGCCAGCTACCCGGGACAGGGGATCTACGAGCAGTACTTC	CASYPGQGIYEQYF
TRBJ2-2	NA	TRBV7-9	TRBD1	TGTGCCAGCAGCTTATCTCCGGCTACAGGGGGCACCGGGGAGCTGTTTTTT	CASSLSPATGGTGELFF
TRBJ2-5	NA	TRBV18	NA	TGTGCCAGCTCACCAAGGACAGATGCACAAGAGACCCAGTACTTC	CASSPRTDAQETQYF
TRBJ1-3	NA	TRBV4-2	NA	TGTGCCAGCAGCCAAGGGGCCGGGGGAGGTGGAAACACCATGTATTTT	CASSQGAGGGGNTMYF
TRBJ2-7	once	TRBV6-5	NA	TGTGCCAGCAGTTGGGCGGCAGGCATCTACGAGCAGTACTTC	CASSWAAGIYEQYF
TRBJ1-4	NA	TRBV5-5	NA	TGTGCCAGCAGCTTGGCGTCGACAGCAAATGAAAAACTGTTTTTT	CASSLASTANEKLFF
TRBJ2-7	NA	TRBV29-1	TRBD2	TGCAGCGTTACGGGGGGCTACGAGCAGTACTTC	CSVTGGYEQYF
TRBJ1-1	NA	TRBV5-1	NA	TGCGCCAGCAGCGCCATTGGTGAGCGCACTGAAGCTTTCTTT	CASSAIGERTEAFF
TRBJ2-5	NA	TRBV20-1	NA	TGCAGTGCCACACTTCAGGGTGGTGAGACCCAGTACTTC	CSATLQGGETQYF
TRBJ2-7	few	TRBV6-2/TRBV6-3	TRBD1	TGTGCCAGCAGTTATCTTATGGGACAGGGAGGAAGCGAGCAGTACTTC	CASSYLMGQGGSEQYF
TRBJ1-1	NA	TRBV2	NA	TGTGCCAGCAGCAGGGCGGGCACTGAAGCTTTCTTT	CASSRAGTEAFF
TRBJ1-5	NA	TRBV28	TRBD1	TGTGCCAGCAGACCAAAGGGGGCGCAGGATCAGCCCCAGCATTTT	CASRPKGAQDQPQHF
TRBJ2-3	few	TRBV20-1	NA	TGCAGTGCTCAGGGGTGGCGGGGGACAACAGATACGCAGTATTTT	CSAQGWRGTTDTQYF
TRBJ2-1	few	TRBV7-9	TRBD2	TGTGCCAGCAGCTTAGTTTCCGTCGGGGGGGCCTACAATGAGCAGTTCTTC	CASSLVSVGGAYNEQFF
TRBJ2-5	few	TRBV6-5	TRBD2	TGTGCCAGCAGTTACGACGGGACTAGCGGCTGGACCCGACAAGAGACCCAGTACTTC	CASSYDGTSGWTRQETQYF
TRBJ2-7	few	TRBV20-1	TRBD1	TGCAGTGCTAGAGGCCAGGGGGCTCTCTACGAGCAGTACTTC	CSARGQGALYEQYF
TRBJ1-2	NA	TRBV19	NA	TGTGCCAGTAGTATAGGGGGACGGAACTATGGCTACACCTTC	CASSIGGRNYGYTF
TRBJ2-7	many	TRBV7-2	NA	TGTGCCAGCAGCCAAACGAAGGGGGGAGAGCAGTACTTC	CASSQTKGGEQYF
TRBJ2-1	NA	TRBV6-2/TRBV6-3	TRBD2	TGTGCCAGCAGTTACTCTAGGGCTAGCGGGAGCCATATGTTAAATGAGCAGTTCTTC	CASSYSRASGSHMLNEQFF